This T cell receptor beta chain was profiled in a study of cytomegalovirus exposure and HLA in healthy donors. Overall study findings and caveats: With later analysis, a missense DCLRE1C variant became linked to TCR beta V- and J-gene trimming. On later analysis, the bulk of CMV-associated TCR beta chains appeared to be HLA-restricted.

Details on this clone: Its antigen is unidentified.

Germline V gene lookup returns CDR1 SGHDT and CDR2 YYEEEE. With 3 bases clipped from V and 2 bases from J, the junction kept 1 base outside the gene matches. The CDR3 is 15 residues long. Primers included in the PCR were 60 Vbeta and 13 Jbeta primers. Sequenced by immunoSEQ multiplex PCR; TCRdb stores in-frame clones only, minus some. The sample consists of approximately 190,000 clones, about 90% of them appearing once. This chain uses TRBV5-6 with TRBJ2-7; 14 bases are shared with TRBD2. Sequencing was done on a sample of PBMCs. This TCR was sampled from a boy younger than 10 in good health and CMV-seronegative. CDR3 coding DNA: TGTGCCAGCAGCTGGGGACTAGCGGGAGCCTACGAGCAGTACTTC. This codes for CASSWGLAGAYEQYF.